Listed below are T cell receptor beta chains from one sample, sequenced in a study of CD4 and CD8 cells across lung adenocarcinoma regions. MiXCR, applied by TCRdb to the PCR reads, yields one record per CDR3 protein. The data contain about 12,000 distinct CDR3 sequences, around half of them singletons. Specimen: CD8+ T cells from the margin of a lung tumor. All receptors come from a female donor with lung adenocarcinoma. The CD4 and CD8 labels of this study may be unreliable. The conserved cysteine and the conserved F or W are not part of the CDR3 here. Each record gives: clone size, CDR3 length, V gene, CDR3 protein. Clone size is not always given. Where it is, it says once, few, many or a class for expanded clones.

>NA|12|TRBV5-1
ASSWRQGGYGYT
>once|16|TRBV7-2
ASSLTGTSVLVGNEQF
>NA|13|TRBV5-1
ASSPGPVSTDKQY
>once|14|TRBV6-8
FSRPSGDPTTDTQY
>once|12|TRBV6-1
ASSEAGGTNIQY
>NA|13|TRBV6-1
ASSEWGGNTGELF
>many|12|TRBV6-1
ASSESQGAGGYT
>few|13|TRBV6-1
ASSPYLAGQYEQY
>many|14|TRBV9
ASSPSMTPTYNEQF
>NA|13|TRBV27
ASRSPGRETYEQY
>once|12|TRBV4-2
ASSQDQGRDGYT
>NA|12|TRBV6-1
ASSPQGLEETQY
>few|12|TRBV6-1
ASSQNSPTDTQY
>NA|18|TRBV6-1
ASSEAPGAGQGEGNDKQF
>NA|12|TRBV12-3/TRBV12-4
ASPDRDRPKTQY